This passage covers 11 T cell receptor beta chains from one sample sequenced in a study of T cells in Graves' hyperthyroidism and ophthalmopathy. It was RNA transcripts that yielded the amplified TCR beta CDR3 regions. The primer set for the first-round RT-PCR of the TCR CDR3 was HTBI. Using its own MiXCR run on the multiplex PCR reads, TCRdb lists one record per CDR3 protein. Among hundreds of thousands of distinct CDR3 sequences listed, about 19% were seen once. What was sequenced was blood. The receptors derive from a woman in her fifties or sixties with Graves' hyperthyroidism that later progressed to Graves' ophthalmopathy.

As regards this clonotype: Being one base from a much bigger clone, this may be a read error. V is TRBV6-1 and J is TRBJ1-1; D gene ambiguous. The CDR3 is 13 amino acids. Per the germline V gene, CDR1 is MNHNS and CDR2 is SASEGT. Written as DNA, the CDR3 is TGTGCCAGCTCGAGAGAATCAAGCACTGAAGCTCTCTTT. This gives the protein CASSRESSTEALF.

The sample holds many counts of this clonotype. V gene TRBV5-1 combines with J gene TRBJ2-1; TRBD1 matches at 10 bases. Germline lookup yields CDR1 SGHRS and CDR2 YFSETQ. V lost 0 bases and J lost 6; bases outside the gene matches: 0. The CDR3 is made up of 14 amino acids. CDR3 nucleotide sequence: TGCGCCAGCAGCTTGGGGACAGGGGGCAATGAGCAGTTCTTC. It is translated as CASSLGTGGNEQFF. Drawing the rest from reference TRBV5-1 and TRBJ2-1, the complete variable domain is KAGVTQTPRYLIKTRGQQVTLSCSPISGHRSVSWYQQTPGQGLQFLFEYFSETQRNKGNFPGRFSGRQFSNSRSEMNVSTLELGDSALYLCASSLGTGGNEQFFGPGTRLTVL.

J is TRBJ1-1 and V is TRBV29-1; D perhaps matches TRBD1 (6 bases). CDR3 length: 13 residues. Germline V CDR1 and CDR2: SQVTM, ANQGSEA. V dropped 6 bases and J dropped 1 base, with 12 bases sitting between them. In DNA form, the CDR3 reads TGCAGCGTACCGGGACACGGGAACACTGAAGCTTTCTTT. Encoded protein: CSVPGHGNTEAFF.

The table lists this clonotype with a few counts. The chain joins TRBV7-6 to TRBJ2-1; 7 nucleotides agree with TRBD1. V gave up 2 bases and J gave up 8 bases; unmatched junction bases: 9. In germline, CDR1 is SGHVS, CDR2 FNYEAQ. The CDR3 spans 15 residues. The CDR3 sequence is CASSLSGHRGYEQFF. CDR3 nucleotide sequence: TGTGCCAGCAGCTTATCTGGTCACAGGGGCTATGAGCAGTTCTTC. Looking up the rest from reference TRBV7-6 and TRBJ2-1 gives the full variable domain: GAGVSQSPRYKVTKRGQDVALRCDPISGHVSLYWYRQALGQGPEFLTYFNYEAQQDKSGLPNDRFSAERPEGSISTLTIQRTEQRDSAMYRCASSLSGHRGYEQFFGPGTRLTVL.

This clonotype was seen a few times. The chain employs TRBV7-3 and TRBJ2-3; 9 bases agree with TRBD2. This CDR3 spans 15 amino acids. The V gene end was trimmed by 2 bases and the J gene end by 8 bases; junction bases not matched to a gene: 8. Germline assignment: CDR1 SGHTA and CDR2 FQGTGA. CDR3 in amino acids: CASSLGRGGPTTQYF. CDR3 in DNA: TGTGCCAGCAGCTTAGGGCGGGGGGGGCCGACTACGCAGTATTTT.

This clonotype was counted at least ten times. The chain couples TRBV20-1 to TRBJ2-1; TRBD1 is a possible D gene (5 bases). With 0 bases removed from V and 0 bases from J, the gap between germline ends came to 9 bases. Germline CDR1 reads DFQATT; CDR2 reads SNEGSKA (reference sequence). CDR3 length: 15 residues. The chain's CDR3 is CSARDRRGSYNEQFF. CDR3 DNA sequence: TGCAGTGCTAGAGATAGAAGGGGCTCCTACAATGAGCAGTTCTTC.

This clonotype occurred many times. The chain combines TRBV7-9 with TRBJ1-5; D not resolved. Germline V lookup: CDR1 SEHNR, CDR2 FQNEAQ (reference sequence). The V gene lost 5 bases and the J gene lost 0 bases, with 17 bases spanning the gap. This CDR3 region has 17 residues. The CDR3 region has the DNA TGTGCCAGCAGCCAAAGCATGCCAGAGAATAGCAATCAGCCCCAGCATTTT. Protein sequence: CASSQSMPENSNQPQHF.

For this clonotype: A read error may explain this, as a much larger clone is one base away. V usage is TRBV6-1 and J usage is TRBJ1-2, with D possibly TRBD1 on 5 matching bases. The germline V gene encodes CDR1 MNHNS and CDR2 SASEGT. This CDR3 contains 13 residues. DNA for the CDR3: TGTGCCAGCAGACCAGGGTTAGGGTATGGCCACACCTTC. Its protein product is CASRPGLGYGHTF.

This clonotype was counted at least ten times. V gene TRBV5-1 combines with J gene TRBJ1-5; D unresolved. The V end was cut by 0 bases, the J end by 4 bases, with 8 bases between. The germline V gene has CDR1 SGHRS and CDR2 YFSETQ. CDR3 size: 14 residues. The CDR3 nucleotides read TGCGCCAGCAGCTTGGGAGGGCCGAATCAGCCCCAGCATTTT. Translated, it gives CASSLGGPNQPQHF. Based on the CDR3 plus reference TRBV5-1 and TRBJ1-5, the full variable domain is KAGVTQTPRYLIKTRGQQVTLSCSPISGHRSVSWYQQTPGQGLQFLFEYFSETQRNKGNFPGRFSGRQFSNSRSEMNVSTLELGDSALYLCASSLGGPNQPQHFGDGTRLSIL.

This chain uses TRBV6-2 or TRBV6-3 with TRBJ2-7, with D unresolved. Trimming removed 4 bases from V and 0 bases from J, with 13 bases in between. CDR1 is MNHEY and CDR2 is SVGEGT in the germline V gene. This CDR3 spans 15 amino acids. The CDR3 loop is CASSFRLQSSYEQYF. CDR3 nucleotide sequence: TGTGCCAGCAGTTTCCGACTGCAGAGCTCCTACGAGCAGTACTTC.

In the case of this clonotype: Since the CDR3 does not end with the conserved phenylalanine or tryptophan, this likely comes from a read error. The V and J genes are TRBV5-1 and TRBJ2-1, with D possibly matching TRBD2 (6 bases). Trimming took 5 bases from V and 0 from J, leaving 12 bases between them. CDR3 length: 15 amino acids. Looked up from germline, CDR1 is SGHRS and CDR2 is YFSETQ. This CDR3 reads CASSSTRSSYNEQFS. CDR3 coding DNA: TGCGCCAGCAGTTCGACTAGGAGCTCCTACAATGAGCAGTTCTCC.